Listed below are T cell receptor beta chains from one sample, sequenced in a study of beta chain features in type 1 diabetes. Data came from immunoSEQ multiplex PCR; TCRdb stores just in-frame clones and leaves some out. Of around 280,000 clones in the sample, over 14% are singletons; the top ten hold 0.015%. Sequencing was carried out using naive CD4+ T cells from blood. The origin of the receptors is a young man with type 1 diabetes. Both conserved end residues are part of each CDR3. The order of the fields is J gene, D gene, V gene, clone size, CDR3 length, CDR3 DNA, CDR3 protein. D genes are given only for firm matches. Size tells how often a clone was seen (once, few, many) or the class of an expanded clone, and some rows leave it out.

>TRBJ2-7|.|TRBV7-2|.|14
TGTGCCAGCAGCTCCCGACAGGTTGATCGGGAGCAGTACTTC
CASSSRQVDREQYF
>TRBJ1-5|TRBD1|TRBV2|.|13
TGTGCCAGCAGTGCCGACAGGGGGGAGCCCCAGCATTTT
CASSADRGEPQHF
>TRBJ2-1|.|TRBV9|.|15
TGTGCCAGCAGCGTAGAACTAGCCTCCCCCAATGAGCAGTTCTTC
CASSVELASPNEQFF
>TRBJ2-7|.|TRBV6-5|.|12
TGTGCCAGCTCGTCGGGATCCTACGAGCAGTACTTC
CASSSGSYEQYF
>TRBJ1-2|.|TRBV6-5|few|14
TGTGCCAGCAGTCAGCCCAGCCACAGAGATGGCTACACCTTC
CASSQPSHRDGYTF
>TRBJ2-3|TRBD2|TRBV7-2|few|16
TGTGCCAGCAGCTTAGCTTGGCGGGGGGGCACAGATACGCAGTATTTT
CASSLAWRGGTDTQYF
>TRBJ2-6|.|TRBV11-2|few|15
TGTGCCAGCAGCTTGGGGGGGCCTGGGGCCAACGTCCTGACTTTC
CASSLGGPGANVLTF
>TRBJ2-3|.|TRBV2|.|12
TGTGCCAGCAGTGTCGGGACAGATACGCAGTATTTT
CASSVGTDTQYF
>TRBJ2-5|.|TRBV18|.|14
TGTGCCAGCTCACCGGAAATGGGGGCAGAGACCCAGTACTTC
CASSPEMGAETQYF
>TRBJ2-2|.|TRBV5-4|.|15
TGTGCCAGCAGCTTGGGGCAGGGCGACACCGGGGAGCTGTTTTTT
CASSLGQGDTGELFF
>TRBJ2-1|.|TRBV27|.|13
TGTGCCAGCAGTGCCACTAGGTTTAATGAGCAGTTCTTC
CASSATRFNEQFF
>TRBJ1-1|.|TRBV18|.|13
TGTGCCAGCTCACAACACAGGGACACTGAAGCTTTCTTT
CASSQHRDTEAFF
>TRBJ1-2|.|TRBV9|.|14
TGTGCCAGGAGGGCCCTTAGATTTAACTATGGCTACACCTTC
CARRALRFNYGYTF
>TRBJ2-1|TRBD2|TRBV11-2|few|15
TGTGCCAGCAGTCGCGGGACTAGCGGGCCGGTGAAACAGTTCTTC
CASSRGTSGPVKQFF
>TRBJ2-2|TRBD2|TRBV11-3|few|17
TGTGCCAGCAGCAGAGCTCTGACTAGCGGGAGAGTCGGGGAGCTGTTTTTT
CASSRALTSGRVGELFF
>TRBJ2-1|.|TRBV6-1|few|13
TGTGCCAGCAGTCTAGCGTCCTACAATGAGCAGTTCTTC
CASSLASYNEQFF
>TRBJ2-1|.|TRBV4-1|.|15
TGCGCCAGCAGCCCCACAGGGACCCTGAAAATTGAGCAGTTCTTC
CASSPTGTLKIEQFF
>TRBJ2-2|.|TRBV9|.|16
TGTGCCAGCAGCGAGCCGGGGGGCCTGAACACCGGGGAGCTGTTTTTT
CASSEPGGLNTGELFF
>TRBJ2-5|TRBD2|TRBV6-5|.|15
TGTGCCAGCGGGGGGGTCAGTGGGCCCCCAGAGACCCAGTACTTC
CASGGVSGPPETQYF
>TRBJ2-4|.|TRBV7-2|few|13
TGTGCCAGCAGCTTCCCAGGTATAAACATTCAGTACTTC
CASSFPGINIQYF
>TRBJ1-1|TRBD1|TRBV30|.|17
TGTGCCTGGAGTATCGTTTATACCGGACAGGGAAACACTGAAGCTTTCTTT
CAWSIVYTGQGNTEAFF
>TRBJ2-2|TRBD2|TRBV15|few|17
TGTGCCACCAGCAGAGTGCGGGAGGCAGGGGATACCGGGGAGCTGTTTTTT
CATSRVREAGDTGELFF
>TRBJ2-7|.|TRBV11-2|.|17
TGTGCCAGCAGCTTTGGTCTCGGACGGGGTACATTGTACGAGCAGTACTTC
CASSFGLGRGTLYEQYF
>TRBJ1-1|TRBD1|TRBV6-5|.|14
TGTGCCAGCAGTTACCCCGCAGGGGGGACTGAAGCTTTCTTT
CASSYPAGGTEAFF
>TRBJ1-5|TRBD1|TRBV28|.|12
TGTGCCAGCGGACAGGGATCTCAGCCCCAGCATTTT
CASGQGSQPQHF
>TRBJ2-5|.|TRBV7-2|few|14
TGTGCCAGCAGCTTTCTTCCCAGCGCGGAGACCCAGTACTTC
CASSFLPSAETQYF
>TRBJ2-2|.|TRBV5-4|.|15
TGTGCCAGCAGACCAGGAGCGGGCCCCACCGGGGAGCTGTTTTTT
CASRPGAGPTGELFF
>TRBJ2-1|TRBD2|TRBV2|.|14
TGTGCCAGCAGTGATGGCGGGGGGGGCGGTGAGCAGTTCTTC
CASSDGGGGGEQFF
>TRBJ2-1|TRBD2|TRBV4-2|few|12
TGTGCCAGCAGCCATCGGGAGGGCGAGCAGTTCTTC
CASSHREGEQFF
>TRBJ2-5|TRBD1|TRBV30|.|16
TGTGCCTGGAGAGCTCAGGACAGGGGGTTTGGCGAGACCCAGTACTTC
CAWRAQDRGFGETQYF
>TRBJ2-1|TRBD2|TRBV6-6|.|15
TGTGCCAGCAGAGCAAGCGGGGGGTCGTACAATGAGCAGTTCTTC
CASRASGGSYNEQFF
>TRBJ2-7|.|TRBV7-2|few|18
TGTGCCAGCAGCTTAGGGTCCCAGGGTCCCTCTTCCATCTACGAGCAGTACTTC
CASSLGSQGPSSIYEQYF
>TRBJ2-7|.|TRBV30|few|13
TGTGCCTGGAGTAAAACAGGGAACAACGAGCAGTACTTC
CAWSKTGNNEQYF
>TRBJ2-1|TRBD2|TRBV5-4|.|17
TGTGCCAGCAGCTTGCAGCGGGGGGTCCTCCGTGAAAATGAGCAGTTCTTC
CASSLQRGVLRENEQFF
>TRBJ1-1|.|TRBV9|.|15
TGTGCCAGCAGCGTAGCTCCGAAAGGCGGCACTGAAGCTTTCTTT
CASSVAPKGGTEAFF
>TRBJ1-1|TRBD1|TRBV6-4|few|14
TGTGCCAGCAGCACCCAGGGGGCTGGCACTGAAGCTTTCTTT
CASSTQGAGTEAFF
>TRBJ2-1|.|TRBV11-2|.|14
TGTGCCAGCAGCTTAGATCAGGGAAGCAATGAGCAGTTCTTC
CASSLDQGSNEQFF
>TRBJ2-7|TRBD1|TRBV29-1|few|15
TGCAGCGTTGAAGGGACGGGACAGGGAACCTACGAGCAGTACTTC
CSVEGTGQGTYEQYF
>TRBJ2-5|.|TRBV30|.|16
TGTGCCTGGAGCCCTCCGAGGGAGGTTCGCCAAGAGACCCAGTACTTC
CAWSPPREVRQETQYF